One sample yielded the 12 T cell receptor beta chains listed below, sequenced in a study of blood T cell repertoires in COVID-19. Using immunoSEQ multiplex PCR, the repertoire was profiled, and TCRdb retains in-frame clones only, with some absent. This repertoire shows 130,000 or so clones, less than 85% found once; its top ten account for 10% to 15%. Sequences were obtained from peripheral blood. These receptors originate from a woman aged 55-70 years with acute or convalescent COVID-19.

The CDR3 spells CASSLNPGAGDTEAFF. DNA of the CDR3: TGTGCCAGCAGCTTAAATCCAGGGGCTGGGGACACTGAAGCTTTCTTT. This sequence joins TRBV7-9 and TRBJ1-1, with D tentatively TRBD1 (6 bases). CDR1 is SEHNR, CDR2 FQNEAQ, per germline (reference sequence). Trimming stripped 2 bases from V and 3 bases from J, with 16 bases between. This CDR3 has 16 amino acids.

This chain links TRBV4-1 with TRBJ1-6; 8 nucleotides line up with TRBD1. This CDR3 spans 14 amino acids. CDR1 and CDR2 (germline): MGHRA, YSYEKL. J was trimmed by 12 bases and V by 1 base; bases with no gene match: 5. Here the CDR3 reads CASSQVQGAVPLHF. In DNA form, the CDR3 reads TGCGCCAGCAGCCAAGTGCAGGGGGCTGTACCCCTCCACTTT.

V usage is TRBV7-9 and J usage is TRBJ1-1; D is ambiguous. There are 14 residues in the CDR3. V dropped 5 bases and J dropped 1 base, with 11 bases sitting between them. CDR1 is SEHNR, CDR2 FQNEAQ, per germline (reference sequence). The CDR3 region is CASSPISQNTEAFF. The CDR3 bases are TGTGCCAGCAGCCCAATTTCCCAGAACACTGAAGCTTTCTTT.

V usage is TRBV4-1 and J usage is TRBJ1-3; D ambiguous. This CDR3 has 17 residues. V dropped 0 bases and J dropped 0 bases, with 12 bases sitting between them. Germline CDR1 and CDR2: MGHRA and YSYEKL. The CDR3 region has the DNA TGCGCCAGCAGCCAAGATAGCCCCTTCTACTCTGGAAACACCATATATTTT. It encodes CASSQDSPFYSGNTIYF.

J is TRBJ2-4 and V is TRBV30; 7 nucleotides match TRBD2. The CDR3 spans 11 residues. Germline V CDR1 and CDR2: GTSNPN, SVGIG (reference sequence). Unmatched junction bases numbered 1, after V lost 2 bases and J lost 9 bases. DNA for the CDR3: TGTGCCTGGAGTAGGGAGGGCATTCAGTACTTC. It codes for CAWSREGIQYF.

CDR3 in amino acids: CASSPGMGTGNTIYF. The DNA for the CDR3 is TGTGCCAGCAGCCCCGGGATGGGGACTGGAAACACCATATATTTT. The rearrangement uses TRBV7-2 and TRBJ1-3; D call uncertain. Deletions cut 5 bases from V and 2 bases from J, with 13 bases between. The CDR3 spans 15 residues. Germline values: CDR1 SGHTA, CDR2 FQGNSA. Using reference TRBV7-2 and TRBJ1-3 for the parts outside the CDR3, the full variable domain is GAGVSQSPSNKVTEKGKDVELRCDPISGHTALYWYRQSLGQGLEFLIYFQGNSAPDKSGLPSDRFSAERTGGSVSTLTIQRTQQEDSAVYLCASSPGMGTGNTIYFGEGSWLTVV.

This CDR3 is CASAQSEVGAEAFF. Here the CDR3 DNA reads TGTGCCAGCGCACAATCCGAGGTTGGCGCTGAAGCTTTCTTT. This chain joins TRBV3-1 (or the pseudogene TRBV3-2) and TRBJ1-1; D remains unclear. The CDR3 is 14 residues long. The germline CDR1 and CDR2 sequences are LGHDT and YNNKEL (reference sequence). V was shortened by 8 bases and J by 6 bases, with 19 bases between the two germline ends.

The chain joins TRBV11-3 to TRBJ2-2, with D tentatively TRBD1 (6 bases). Germline loops: CDR1 SGHNT, CDR2 YENEEA. This CDR3 has 15 residues. Deletions cut 5 bases from V and 5 bases from J, with 15 bases between. In DNA, the CDR3 is TGTGCCAGCAGCATGGGGGCGACCTCGACCGGGGAGCTGTTTTTT. This encodes CASSMGATSTGELFF.

This clone was detected only once. The rearrangement links TRBV11-2 to TRBJ2-7, with a weak D call TRBD2 (6 bases). Trimming took off 5 bases at V and 2 bases at J, with 16 bases between the two ends. CDR1 is SGHAT, CDR2 FQNNGV, per germline. The CDR3 consists of 15 residues. The CDR3 DNA reads TGTGCCAGCAGCCCAGCTGGGACGGGAGCCTACGAGCAGTACTTC. It encodes CASSPAGTGAYEQYF.

This chain uses TRBV12-3 or TRBV12-4 with TRBJ1-2; D is unclear. This CDR3 contains 11 residues. V gave up 3 bases and J gave up 8 bases, with 7 bases separating them. The CDR3 DNA sequence: TGTGCCAGCAGTTTTGCGGTAGGCTACACCTTC. Its protein is CASSFAVGYTF.

V is TRBV5-6 and J is TRBJ1-3, with D possibly TRBD1 on 6 matching bases. The germline V and J ends were trimmed by 0 bases and 7 bases, with 11 bases remaining between them. CDR3 size: 14 residues. Germline CDR1 SGHDT, CDR2 YYEEEE. This CDR3 reads CASSLAQGGNTIYF. The CDR3 region has the DNA TGTGCCAGCAGCTTGGCACAGGGAGGGAACACCATATATTTT.

V and J are TRBV19 and TRBJ1-5; 9 bases are shared with TRBD1. Trimming removed 6 bases from V and 7 bases from J; junction bases left unmatched: 10. Germline CDR1 is LNHDA and CDR2 is SQIVND (reference sequence). The CDR3 contains 15 residues. CDR3 region: CASRRNRGLEQPQHF. CDR3 DNA: TGTGCCAGTAGAAGAAACAGGGGGCTAGAACAGCCCCAGCATTTT.